This TCR beta chain was captured in a study of T cell responses to AZD1222 COVID-19 vaccine. Findings and caveats of the study: Mostly white British, mostly female donors; authors suggested clonal diversity may be underestimated. The study identified only 6 or 7 AZD1222 recipients as seropositive at baseline. Reportedly, close to half of spike-specific TCRs are directed against unmutated variant regions.

Assay used: immunoSEQ multiplex PCR; TCRdb lists only in-frame clones, some missing. The sample contains some 150,000 clones, approximately 90% of which appear only once. On this clone: As yet, its antigen is unknown.

Looked up from germline, CDR1 is SEHNR and CDR2 is FQNEAQ (reference sequence). The V segment lost 5 bases and the J segment 7 bases; nucleotides outside the gene matches: 11. The CDR3 length is 16 residues. The V and J genes are TRBV7-9 and TRBJ2-2; 9 nucleotides align to TRBD1. The sequences come from peripheral blood, collected on day 0 of AZD1222 vaccination. The sequence derives from an adult in good health. DNA for the CDR3: TGTGCCAGCAGCATAGTCACAGGGGGCCCGGACGGGGAGCTGTTTTTT. The encoded protein is CASSIVTGGPDGELFF.